This TCR beta chain was sequenced in a study of monozygotic twins with inflammatory bowel disease (dated by TCRdb to about 2019). For the study in its entirety: The complete study included approximately 28 monozygotic twin pairs: 19 IBD-discordant Danish pairs and nine German pairs, of which four were IBD-concordant and five were IBD-discordant. Each individual had, on average, about 151 000 unique TCRalpha sequences and 181 000 unique TCRbeta sequences available for analysis. Within discordant pairs, disease-associated traits were sought mainly by comparing IBD patients with their genetically identical healthy co-twins.

Library method: 5' RACE. Each TCR library was prepared from about 3.5 ug of total RNA. For each sample, cDNA synthesis with SMARTScribe reverse transcriptase was split into eight separate reactions. During cDNA synthesis, unique molecular identifiers containing a 6-nucleotide sample barcode were introduced by template switching. TCRalpha and TCRbeta cDNA was amplified by two nested PCRs of about 15 and 9 cycles, with bead purification after each PCR. Before amplification, the cDNA was treated with uracil DNA-glycosylase and purified using the QIAquick PCR purification kit. The second PCR added Illumina TruSeq-compatible adapters along with sample-specific barcodes. Library quality and concentration were checked on TapeStation and Qubit, and libraries were pooled at approximately 5 ng each. Sequencing of pooled libraries was carried out on an Illumina HiSeq2500 single-index Rapid Run using 2 x 100 bp reads and custom sequencing primers. Concerning the study's data processing: UMI-based consensus assembly with MiGEC version 1.2.6 was used to correct PCR and sequencing errors. V(D)J alignment, clonotype assembly and CDR3 extraction were performed with MiXCR version 2.1.1. Gene usage, clonotype sharing and MAIT/NKT TCR abundance were normalised by analysing the top 1000, 10 000 and 20 000 clonotypes per sample. Diversity was computed as the inverse Simpson index with the vegan R package after downsampling to 27 000 UMIs. Statistical testing used paired Mann-Whitney U tests on the discordant twin pairs and applied Benjamini-Hochberg correction for multiple testing. With the reads reprocessed by TCRdb, a single entry stands for each CDR3 protein sequence and no DNA is reported. These V and J calls are TCRdb output, not the study's own analysis. The sample table gives fewer than 200,000 distinct CDR3 sequences. Together, the top ten hold 2.8% of the sample.

Points on this clonotype: The antigen it binds to is not known.

The CDR3 holds 14 amino acids from the cysteine to the phenylalanine. DNA for this receptor is not on file. CDR1 and CDR2 (LGHNA, YNFKEQ) derive from the germline V gene. General findings and caveats noted by the study authors: The analysis was unable to tell different T cell subtypes apart. A decrease in TCRbeta repertoire diversity, as measured by inverse Simpson index, was observed in IBD patients compared with their healthy co-twins. No single strong signal or clonotype linked to IBD turned up in the results, so the idea that one exists was not supported. Differing immunosuppressive treatments among patients may have added background noise and inter-individual variability to the repertoires. Fewer clonotypes were shared with other individuals by IBD patients than by healthy twins, most markedly in patients showing signs of disease activity. Repertoire similarity did not differ between concordant and discordant twins, which could be due to limited statistical power.

From each donor, an approximately 2.4 ml peripheral blood sample was collected into PAXgene tubes and kept at -80 degrees C. Without T cell sorting, total RNA was isolated from whole blood using the PAXgene blood miRNA kit on an automated QIAcube. Peripheral blood from monozygotic twin pairs concordant or discordant for inflammatory bowel disease was subjected to deep TCRalpha and TCRbeta repertoire profiling with unique molecular barcoding. Smoking habits were recorded for all twin pairs, with individuals classified as current, former or never smokers. Sequencing used blood. This TCR derives from a human donor with ulcerative colitis or Crohn's disease, or a healthy co-twin of an affected twin (not recorded which). This chain joins TRBV4-2 to TRBJ2-1. The CDR3 protein sequence reads: CASSHPDTNNEQFF.